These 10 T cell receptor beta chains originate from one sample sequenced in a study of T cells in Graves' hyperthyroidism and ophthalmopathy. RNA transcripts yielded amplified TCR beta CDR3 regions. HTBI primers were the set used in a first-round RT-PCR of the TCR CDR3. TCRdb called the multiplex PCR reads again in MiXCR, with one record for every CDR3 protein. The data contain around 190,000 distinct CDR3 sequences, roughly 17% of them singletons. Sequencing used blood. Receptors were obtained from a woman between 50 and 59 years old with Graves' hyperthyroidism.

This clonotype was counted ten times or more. The CDR3 coding sequence is TGTGCCAGCAGGCACGCCTCAATCTACAATGAGCAGTTCTTC. Its translation is CASRHASIYNEQFF. V and J are TRBV13 and TRBJ2-1; D gene unclear. Trimming removed 6 bases from V and 3 bases from J, with 12 bases in between. The CDR3 covers 14 residues. Germline values: CDR1 PRHDT, CDR2 FYEKMQ (reference sequence).

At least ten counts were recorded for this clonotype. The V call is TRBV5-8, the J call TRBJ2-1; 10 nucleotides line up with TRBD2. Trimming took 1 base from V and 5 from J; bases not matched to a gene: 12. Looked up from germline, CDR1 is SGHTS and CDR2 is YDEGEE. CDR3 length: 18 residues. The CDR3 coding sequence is TGTGCCAGCAGCTTGAGCGGGAGGGCCGTTTACCCACACAATGAGCAGTTCTTC. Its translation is CASSLSGRAVYPHNEQFF. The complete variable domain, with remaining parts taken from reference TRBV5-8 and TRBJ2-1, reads EAGVTQSPTHLIKTRGQQATLRCSPISGHTSVYWYQQALGLGLQFLLWYDEGEERNRGNFPPRFSGRQFPNYSSELNVNALELEDSALYLCASSLSGRAVYPHNEQFFGPGTRLTVL.

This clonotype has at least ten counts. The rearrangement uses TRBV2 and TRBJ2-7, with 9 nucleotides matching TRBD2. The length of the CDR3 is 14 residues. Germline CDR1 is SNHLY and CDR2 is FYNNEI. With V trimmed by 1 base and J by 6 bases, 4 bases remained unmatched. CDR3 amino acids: CASSEGLAAFEQYF. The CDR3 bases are TGTGCCAGCAGTGAAGGACTAGCGGCCTTCGAGCAGTACTTC.

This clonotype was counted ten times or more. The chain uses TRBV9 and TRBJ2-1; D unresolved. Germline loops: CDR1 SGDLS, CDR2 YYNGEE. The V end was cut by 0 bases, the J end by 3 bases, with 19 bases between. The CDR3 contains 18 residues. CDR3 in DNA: TGTGCCAGCAGCGTAGTCGTTGGCGGCCGATCCTACTACAATGAGCAGTTCTTC. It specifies CASSVVVGGRSYYNEQFF.

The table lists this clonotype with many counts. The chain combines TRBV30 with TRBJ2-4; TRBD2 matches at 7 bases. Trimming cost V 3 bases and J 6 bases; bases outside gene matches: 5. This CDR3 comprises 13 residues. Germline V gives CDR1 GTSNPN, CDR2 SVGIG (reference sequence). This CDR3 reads CAWSRPGGNIQYF. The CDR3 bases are TGTGCCTGGAGCCGTCCGGGGGGAAACATTCAGTACTTC.

CDR3 DNA sequence: TGTGCCAGCAGCTCCGGTAGACAGGGTAGCAATCAGCCCCAGCATTTT. This sequence encodes CASSSGRQGSNQPQHF. The chain couples TRBV7-9 to TRBJ1-5; 7 bases are a match to TRBD1. V lost 4 bases, J lost 0 bases, and 6 bases stayed unmatched. Germline V gene lookup returns CDR1 SEHNR and CDR2 FQNEAQ (reference sequence). The length of the CDR3 is 16 residues.

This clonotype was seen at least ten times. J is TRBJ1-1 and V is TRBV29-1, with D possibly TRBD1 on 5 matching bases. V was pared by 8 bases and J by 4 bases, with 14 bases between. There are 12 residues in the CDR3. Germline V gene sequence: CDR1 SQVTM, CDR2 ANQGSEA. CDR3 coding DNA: TGCAGCACCGGTGGGGGTAGCACTGAAGCTTTCTTT. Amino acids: CSTGGGSTEAFF. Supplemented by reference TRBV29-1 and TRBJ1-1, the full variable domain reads SAVISQKPSRDICQRGTSLTIQCQVDSQVTMMFWYRQQPGQSLTLIATANQGSEATYESGFVIDKFPISRPNLTFSTLTVSNMSPEDSSIYLCSTGGGSTEAFFGQGTRLTVV.

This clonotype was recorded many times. DNA for the CDR3: TGCAGCGTTCGACTAGCGGGAGGCCGGAGCAATGAGCAGTTCTTC. Translating it yields CSVRLAGGRSNEQFF. V is TRBV29-1 and J is TRBJ2-1, with 13 bases that match TRBD2. V trimming: 5 bases; J trimming: 6 bases; junction bases outside the gene matches: 7. This CDR3 is 15 amino acids long. Germline lookup yields CDR1 SQVTM and CDR2 ANQGSEA.

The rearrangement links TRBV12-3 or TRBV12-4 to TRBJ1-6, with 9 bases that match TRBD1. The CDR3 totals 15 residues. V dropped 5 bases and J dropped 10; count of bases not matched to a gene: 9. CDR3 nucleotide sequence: TGTGCCAGCAGTCCCCGACAGGGGGTACAGTCACCCCTCCACTTT. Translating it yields CASSPRQGVQSPLHF.

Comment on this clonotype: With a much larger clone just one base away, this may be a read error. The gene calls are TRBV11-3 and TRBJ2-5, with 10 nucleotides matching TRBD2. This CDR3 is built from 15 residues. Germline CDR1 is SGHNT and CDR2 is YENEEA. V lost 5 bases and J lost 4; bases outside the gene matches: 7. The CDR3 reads CASSGGLARVETQYF. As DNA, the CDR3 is TGTGCCAGCAGCGGGGGACTAGCGAGAGTAGAGACCCAGTACTTC.